This T cell receptor (beta chain) was sequenced for a study of cytomegalovirus exposure and HLA in healthy donors. The CDR3 extends over 14 amino acids. Per the germline V gene, CDR1 is SQVTM and CDR2 is ANQGSEA. Trimming took 5 bases from V and 3 from J; bases not matched to a gene: 4. This clone was picked up a small number of times. PCR employed 60 Vbeta and 13 Jbeta primers. Here immunoSEQ multiplex PCR was the method, and the copy in TCRdb shows in-frame clones only, minus some. The top ten hold 2.5% to 3% of the sample, which has about 88,000 clones, approximately 71% seen once. The gene calls are TRBV29-1 and TRBJ2-2, with 9 bases fitting TRBD1. The receptor's source is a man aged 45 to 65 in good health and CMV-seronegative. The sequenced sample was PBMCs. This CDR3 is CSVRRDRDTGELFF. In DNA form, the CDR3 reads TGCAGCGTTCGCCGGGACAGGGACACCGGGGAGCTGTTTTTT.